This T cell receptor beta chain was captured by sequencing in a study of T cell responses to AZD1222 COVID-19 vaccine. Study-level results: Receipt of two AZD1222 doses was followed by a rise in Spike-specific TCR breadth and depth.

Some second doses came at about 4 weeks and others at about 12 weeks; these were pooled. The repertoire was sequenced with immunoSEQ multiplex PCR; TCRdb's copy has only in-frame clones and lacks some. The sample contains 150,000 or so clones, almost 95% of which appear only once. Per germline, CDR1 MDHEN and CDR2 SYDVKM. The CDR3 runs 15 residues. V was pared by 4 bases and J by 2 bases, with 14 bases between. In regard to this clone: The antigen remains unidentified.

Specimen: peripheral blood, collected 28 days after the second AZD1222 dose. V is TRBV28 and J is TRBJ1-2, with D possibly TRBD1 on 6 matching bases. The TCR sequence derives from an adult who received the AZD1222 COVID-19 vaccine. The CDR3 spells CASSSEGRGNYGYTF. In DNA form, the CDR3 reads TGTGCCAGCAGTTCCGAGGGCAGGGGAAACTATGGCTACACCTTC.